This passage covers 27 T cell receptor beta chains from one sample sequenced in a study of shared clonotypes between healthy human individuals. Repertoires were generated with immunoSEQ multiplex PCR, while TCRdb's copy carries only in-frame clones and drops some. This table has about 2 million clones, over 85% appearing once. The sequenced material came from naive CD4+ T cells sorted from blood. The subset: CD45RA+ positively selected. These receptors originate from a man in his late teens or twenties in good health.

The chain recombines TRBV6-5 with TRBJ2-3, with 8 bases lining up with TRBD1. V dropped 6 bases and J dropped 1; count of bases not matched to a gene: 6. The CDR3 is 15 residues long. Germline V gene data show CDR1 as MNHEY and CDR2 as SVGAGI. The DNA of the CDR3 is TGTGCCAGCAGGACAGGGGAAAAAGGCACAGATACGCAGTATTTT. Its translation is CASRTGEKGTDTQYF.

The chain couples TRBV9 to TRBJ2-2, with TRBD2 as a possible D gene (6 bases). The CDR3 is made up of 12 amino acids. With 4 bases removed from V and 6 bases from J, the gap between germline ends came to 7 bases. Germline assignment: CDR1 SGDLS and CDR2 YYNGEE. The CDR3 sequence is CASSPGAGELFF. In nucleotides, the CDR3 is TGTGCCAGCAGCCCGGGGGCCGGGGAGCTGTTTTTT.

The count of this clone is one. This may arise from a read error, as a much more abundant clone is one base away. The rearrangement joins TRBV28 to TRBJ1-6; D perhaps matches TRBD1 (5 bases). Per germline, CDR1 MDHEN and CDR2 SYDVKM. V was pared by 4 bases and J by 2 bases, with 9 bases between. The length of the CDR3 is 15 residues. The CDR3 DNA follows: TGTGCCAGCAGTTCCCGACAGACCTATAATTCACCCCTCCACTTT. It specifies CASSSRQTYNSPLHF.

As DNA, the CDR3 is TGTGCCAGCAGATCCGGGTTCAGCAAAAACATTCAGTACTTC. Protein sequence: CASRSGFSKNIQYF. This chain connects TRBV2 to TRBJ2-4; D is uncertain. The V end was cut by 6 bases, the J end by 3 bases, with 12 bases between. Germline V gene data show CDR1 as SNHLY and CDR2 as FYNNEI. CDR3 length equals 14 residues.

Regarding this clone: This CDR3 is also generated by other DNA sequences in the sample. The chain has TRBV20-1 and TRBJ2-3; D is unresolved. The germline gives CDR1 DFQATT, CDR2 SNEGSKA (reference sequence). The CDR3 length is 11 residues. V gave up 5 bases and J gave up 3 bases, with 6 bases separating them. The CDR3 coding sequence is TGCAGTGCTTCCGGGACAGATACGCAGTATTTT. The encoded protein is CSASGTDTQYF.

This chain connects TRBV6-5 to TRBJ1-6; 7 bases are shared with TRBD1. With 6 bases clipped from V and 3 bases from J, the junction kept 5 bases outside the gene matches. There are 15 residues in the CDR3. Germline V gives CDR1 MNHEY, CDR2 SVGAGI. Written as DNA, the CDR3 is TGTGCCAGCAGCTCGGGGACAGTCTATAATTCACCCCTCCACTTT. Amino acid sequence: CASSSGTVYNSPLHF.

As concerns this clone: The germline gene is not matched at one end of the junction; a read error may be the cause. CDR3 protein: CASILIPDHSKGKTGELFF. The CDR3 region has the DNA TGTGCCAGCATTTTAATTCCCGACCACTCGAAAGGCAAAACCGGGGAGCTGTTTTTT. The V gene is TRBV28, the J gene TRBJ2-2; D call uncertain. Per germline, CDR1 MDHEN and CDR2 SYDVKM. The CDR3 has 19 residues.

V is TRBV2 and J is TRBJ1-1; D possibly corresponds to TRBD1 (6 bases). From germline, CDR1 is SNHLY and CDR2 FYNNEI. V lost 3 bases and J 0 bases, leaving 23 bases between the germline ends. The CDR3 runs 19 residues. CDR3 in DNA: TGTGCCAGCAGTGACTGGACCCGATACAGGGTCCCCCTGAACACTGAAGCTTTCTTT. Translating gives CASSDWTRYRVPLNTEAFF.

The rearrangement links TRBV18 to TRBJ2-5, with 11 bases aligning to TRBD2. Unmatched junction bases numbered 2, after V lost 3 bases and J lost 2 bases. Germline V gene lookup returns CDR1 KGHSH and CDR2 LQKENI. The CDR3 runs to 15 residues. CDR3 loop: CASSPGLAEQETQYF. CDR3 nucleotide sequence: TGTGCCAGCTCACCGGGACTAGCGGAACAAGAGACCCAGTACTTC.

The chain carries TRBV28 and TRBJ1-2; 7 bases fit TRBD1. The V gene end was trimmed by 10 bases and the J gene end by 5 bases; junction bases not matched to a gene: 13. Germline CDR1 MDHEN, CDR2 SYDVKM. This CDR3 has 14 amino acids. CDR3 region: CATTIGQVQYGYTF. CDR3 coding DNA: TGTGCCACCACTATTGGACAGGTTCAGTATGGCTACACCTTC.

A word on this clone: A much larger clone lies one base from this, so it may be a read error. Other DNA sequences in this sample translate to the same CDR3. The rearrangement links TRBV29-1 to TRBJ2-5; D could derive from TRBD1 or TRBD2 (5 bases each). The CDR3 runs 13 residues. Germline CDR1 SQVTM, CDR2 ANQGSEA. The CDR3 DNA is TGCAGCGTTGACCAGGGTGGGAGAGAGACCCAATACTTC. This sequence encodes CSVDQGGRETQYF.

The chain uses TRBV18 and TRBJ1-4; 8 bases fit TRBD1. From germline, CDR1 is KGHSH and CDR2 LQKENI. Trimming at V came to 6 bases and at J to 8 bases, leaving 8 bases not matched to a gene. The CDR3 covers 14 residues. The CDR3 here is CASSDGQGREKLFF. Written as DNA, the CDR3 is TGTGCCAGCTCGGACGGACAGGGTAGGGAAAAACTGTTTTTT.

The chain recombines TRBV9 with TRBJ2-7; weak D call: TRBD2 (5 bases). The CDR3 is 16 residues long. Trimming removed 0 bases from V and 1 base from J, with 14 bases in between. Germline assignment: CDR1 SGDLS and CDR2 YYNGEE. CDR3 in amino acids: CASSVDSTGKSYEQYF. The CDR3, as DNA: TGTGCCAGCAGCGTAGATTCTACGGGAAAGTCCTACGAGCAGTACTTC.

The gene calls are TRBV30 and TRBJ2-1, with TRBD2 identical over 8 bases. The CDR3 is made up of 16 amino acids. Looked up from germline, CDR1 is GTSNPN and CDR2 is SVGIG (reference sequence). V dropped 3 bases and J dropped 10; count of bases not matched to a gene: 17. CDR3 in DNA: TGTGCCTGGAGCTCCCCTCCAGCGGGGGCCCGAGGGGAGCAGTTCTTC. Protein sequence: CAWSSPPAGARGEQFF.

The rearrangement joins TRBV7-9 to TRBJ2-7; D tentatively fits TRBD1 or TRBD2 (6 bases each). Germline V lookup: CDR1 SEHNR, CDR2 FQNEAQ (reference sequence). The CDR3 is 15 amino acids. The V end lost 5 bases, the J end lost 2 bases, and 16 bases lay between the germline ends. CDR3 nucleotide sequence: TGTGCCAGCAGCCTACAGGGACTCTTCGCCTACGAGCAGTACTTC. Translated, it gives CASSLQGLFAYEQYF.

The gene calls are TRBV7-8 and TRBJ1-3, with 9 bases identical to TRBD1. From germline, CDR1 is SGHVS and CDR2 FQNEAQ. This CDR3 has 14 residues. J gave up 2 bases and V 4 bases, and 0 bases lay outside the gene matches. The CDR3 is CASSWDRAGNTIYF. Written as DNA, the CDR3 is TGTGCCAGCAGCTGGGACAGGGCTGGAAACACCATATATTTT.

The rearrangement uses TRBV2 and TRBJ2-1; possible D gene TRBD2, 6 bases. Trimming took off 6 bases at V and 8 bases at J, with 17 bases between the two ends. The CDR3 consists of 14 residues. Germline V lookup: CDR1 SNHLY, CDR2 FYNNEI. The CDR3 nucleotides read TGTGCCAGCAGCGCGCGGGGCGCGGACCATGAGCAGTTCTTC. It is translated as CASSARGADHEQFF. The full variable domain, completed using reference TRBV2 and TRBJ2-1, is EPEVTQTPSHQVTQMGQEVILRCVPISNHLYFYWYRQILGQKVEFLVSFYNNEISEKSEIFDDQFSVERPDGSNFTLKIRSTKLEDSAMYFCASSARGADHEQFFGPGTRLTVL.

V is TRBV16 and J is TRBJ1-2; D not resolved. The germline V and J ends were trimmed by 0 bases and 5 bases, with 7 bases remaining between them. Germline V gives CDR1 KGHSY, CDR2 FQNENV. This CDR3 region has 13 residues. The CDR3 DNA reads as TGTGCCAGCAGCCAATCTCCAGGATATGGCTACACCTTC. This gives the protein CASSQSPGYGYTF.

The chain is built from TRBV5-1 and TRBJ2-7; TRBD2 matches 10 bases. Germline-derived CDR1 and CDR2 are SGHRS and YFSETQ. After removal of 6 bases from V and 1 base from J, the junction contained 10 bases not matched to a gene. This CDR3 contains 16 residues. The CDR3 DNA reads TGCGCCAGCACCCCAGTTGGTAGCGGGGGGTCCTACGAGCAGTACTTC. Amino acid sequence: CASTPVGSGGSYEQYF.

V usage is TRBV27 and J usage is TRBJ1-6; maybe TRBD1 (5 bases). Germline CDR1 is MNHEY and CDR2 is SMNVEV (reference sequence). There are 18 residues in the CDR3. Trimming shortened V by 7 bases and J by 0 bases, and 19 bases separated the two germline ends. CDR3 sequence reads: CASMGQDNRSSYNSPLHF. CDR3 nucleotides: TGTGCCAGCATGGGGCAGGATAACCGGAGCTCCTATAATTCACCCCTCCACTTT.

V usage is TRBV10-3 and J usage is TRBJ1-6; weak D call: TRBD1 (5 bases). Trimming took off 0 bases at V and 7 bases at J, with 10 bases between the two ends. Germline V CDR1 and CDR2: ENHRY, SYGVKD. This CDR3 comprises 15 residues. CDR3 loop: CAISESGTENSPLHF. The CDR3 region has the DNA TGTGCCATCAGTGAGTCCGGGACGGAGAATTCACCCCTCCACTTT.

The V gene is TRBV25-1, the J gene TRBJ1-1; maybe TRBD1 (5 bases). Germline V gene data show CDR1 as MGHDK and CDR2 as SYGVNS. The CDR3 has 18 residues. V was cut by 0 bases and J by 1 base, with 18 bases left in between. The CDR3 DNA reads TGTGCCAGCAGTGAATATCGGTATGGGGCAGGGCCGAACACTGAAGCTTTCTTT. It encodes CASSEYRYGAGPNTEAFF. Complete variable domain (other parts from reference TRBV25-1 and TRBJ1-1): EADIYQTPRYLVIGTGKKITLECSQTMGHDKMYWYQQDPGMELHLIHYSYGVNSTEKGDLSSESTVSRIRTEHFPLTLESARPSHTSQYLCASSEYRYGAGPNTEAFFGQGTRLTVV.

The chain couples TRBV7-9 to TRBJ2-2, with D possibly matching TRBD2 (5 bases). Between the trimmed V and J ends, which lost 9 bases and 7 bases, there was a span of 6 bases. The CDR3 is 10 residues long. Looked up from germline, CDR1 is SEHNR and CDR2 is FQNEAQ (reference sequence). This CDR3 reads CASAGGELFF. The CDR3 nucleotides are TGTGCCAGTGCGGGCGGGGAGCTGTTTTTT.

This chain links TRBV29-1 with TRBJ1-1; 7 positions match TRBD1. V was clipped by 2 bases and J by 0 bases; unmatched bases: 6. The CDR3 loop spans 15 amino acids. Germline CDR1 and CDR2: SQVTM and ANQGSEA. Here the CDR3 DNA reads TGCAGCGTTGAAAATAGGGACAGAATGAACACTGAAGCTTTCTTT. Amino acids: CSVENRDRMNTEAFF.

The gene calls are TRBV9 and TRBJ2-1, with D perhaps matching TRBD2 (5 bases). Per germline, CDR1 SGDLS and CDR2 YYNGEE. V was shortened by 0 bases and J by 8 bases, with 12 bases between the two germline ends. This CDR3 is 14 amino acids long. CDR3 sequence: CASSVDGSDYEQFF. For the CDR3, the DNA is TGTGCCAGCAGCGTAGATGGTAGCGACTATGAGCAGTTCTTC.

V and J are TRBV5-1 and TRBJ1-6; 9 bases fit TRBD1. Germline V CDR1 and CDR2: SGHRS, YFSETQ. Trimming removed 3 bases from V and 4 bases from J; junction bases left unmatched: 11. The CDR3 sequence is 18 residues long. Written as DNA, the CDR3 is TGCGCCAGCAGCTATGCACCGGGACAGGGAGCATATAATTCACCCCTCCACTTT. Amino acid sequence: CASSYAPGQGAYNSPLHF.

This chain connects TRBV13 to TRBJ2-2; D unresolved. Germline lookup yields CDR1 PRHDT and CDR2 FYEKMQ (reference sequence). The CDR3 sequence is 19 residues long. V shed 0 bases and J shed 2 bases, with 19 bases lying between them. The CDR3 sequence: CASSLGRYTLRHNTGELFF. The DNA of the CDR3 is TGTGCCAGCAGCTTAGGGCGATACACGCTACGGCACAACACCGGGGAGCTGTTTTTT.